A selection of T cell receptor beta chains follows, all from one sample in a study of breast tumors, draining lymph nodes, adjacent tissues. TCRdb analysed the multiplex PCR reads with MiXCR anew, one entry per CDR3 protein. The profile covers 150,000 to 200,000 distinct CDR3 sequences, with around a third appearing a single time and approximately 4.2% taken by the ten largest. Input material: axillary lymph node tissue. Receptors were obtained from a female donor with breast cancer. Some clones in this sample may be carry-over from other donors' samples. Each CDR3 is given with its conserved first and last residue. The order of the fields is D gene, V gene, J gene, clone size, CDR3 protein, CDR3 DNA. The D gene is left open where the match is weak. Not every row has a clone size; where given, it reads once, few, many or a size class.

TRBD1	TRBV19	TRBJ1-6	.	CASSLTGTPDGGSDNSPLHF	TGTGCCAGTAGCCTGACAGGGACACCGGACGGCGGCTCGGATAATTCACCCCTCCACTTT
TRBD2	TRBV20-1	TRBJ2-3	.	CSASVRLAGATQYF	TGCAGTGCTTCAGTGAGACTAGCGGGGGCTACGCAGTATTTT
.	TRBV24-1	TRBJ2-1	.	CATSAILRAARYNEQFF	TGTGCCACCAGTGCTATTCTTCGGGCGGCGCGGTACAATGAGCAGTTCTTC
.	TRBV11-3	TRBJ1-6	.	CASSLGQGFLHF	TGTGCCAGCAGCTTAGGGCAGGGGTTCCTCCACTTT
.	TRBV7-2	TRBJ2-7	.	CASSYGRTTYEQYF	TGTGCCAGCAGTTATGGCCGGACAACCTACGAGCAGTACTTC
.	TRBV29-1	TRBJ2-3	many	CSVDSPTGSTDTQYF	TGCAGCGTTGATTCCCCTACTGGTAGCACAGATACGCAGTATTTT
TRBD1	TRBV5-5	TRBJ1-4	few	CASSRLQTQGAPEKLFF	TGTGCCAGCAGCCGACTACAAACACAGGGGGCGCCCGAAAAACTGTTTTTT
.	TRBV4-1	TRBJ1-4	.	CASSQVGGKKLFF	TGCGCCAGCAGCCAAGTGGGTGGCAAAAAACTGTTTTTT
.	TRBV11-2	TRBJ1-2	many	CASSLGGRESSYGYTF	TGTGCCAGCAGCTTAGGGGGCAGGGAGAGTTCCTATGGCTACACCTTC
.	TRBV29-1	TRBJ1-2	many	CSVEGSPRRVTYGYTF	TGCAGCGTTGAAGGATCCCCACGGAGGGTAACCTATGGCTACACCTTC